Listed below are T cell receptor beta chains from one sample, sequenced in a study of T cells in Graves' hyperthyroidism and ophthalmopathy. Using its own MiXCR run on the multiplex PCR reads, TCRdb lists one record per CDR3 protein. This sample has 600,000 or so distinct CDR3 sequences; 46% occur once, and the top ten carry just under 8.5%. The material sequenced was peripheral blood or thyroid tissue (not recorded which). The receptors were sampled from a woman aged 18 to 35 with Graves' hyperthyroidism. Each CDR3 is given with its conserved first and last residue. The D gene is left open where the match is weak. The size entry is marked missing in some rows and otherwise reads once, few, many or a size class.

cdr3_nt | cdr3_aa | j_call | clone_size | d_call | v_call
TGCGCCAGCAGACTACCGGGCCCACATGCCGAAGCTTTCTTT | CASRLPGPHAEAFF | TRBJ1-1 | few | . | TRBV10-2
TGTGCCAGCAGCTCCCTTGGAGGGAATTCACCCCTCCACTTT | CASSSLGGNSPLHF | TRBJ1-6 | many | . | TRBV9
TGTGCCAGCAGTCAAACAGGGATCTATGGCTACACCTTC | CASSQTGIYGYTF | TRBJ1-2 | many | . | TRBV7-8
TGTGCCAGCAGTGAAGCGGGCGGCTACACCTTC | CASSEAGGYTF | TRBJ1-2 | . | . | TRBV6-1
TGCGCCAGCAAAGCGGGTCGACAGAGCTTTGAAGCTTTCTTT | CASKAGRQSFEAFF | TRBJ1-1 | . | . | TRBV10-2
TGTGCCAGCAGCCAAGGGGGCGGGAGTTCAAAGGCCCAGCATTTT | CASSQGGGSSKAQHF | TRBJ1-5 | . | TRBD1 | TRBV7-8
TGTGCCAGCAGCCAATCGGGAGGGGTTCAGCCCCAGCATTTT | CASSQSGGVQPQHF | TRBJ1-5 | once | . | TRBV11-2
TGTGCCAGCAGCACGTGGACGTACGAGGTCGGCACCGGGGAGCTGTTTTTT | CASSTWTYEVGTGELFF | TRBJ2-2 | . | . | TRBV7-9
TGTGCCAGCAGCTTGTTACAGGGTAGCAATCAGCCCCAGCATTTT | CASSLLQGSNQPQHF | TRBJ1-5 | many | . | TRBV7-8
TGCAGCGTTTGGAGTGGGCTGTTTGGCTACACCTTC | CSVWSGLFGYTF | TRBJ1-2 | . | . | TRBV29-1
TGTGCCAGCAGTACCCTACGGGGTAGAGACTATGGCTACACCTTC | CASSTLRGRDYGYTF | TRBJ1-2 | . | . | TRBV6-1
TGTGCCAGCAGGACAGGGGAGATGGAGACCCAGTACTTC | CASRTGEMETQYF | TRBJ2-5 | . | TRBD1 | TRBV2
TGCGCCAGCAGCAATAGGGTCTTTGGGGCCAACGTCCTGACTTTC | CASSNRVFGANVLTF | TRBJ2-6 | many | . | TRBV5-1
TGCGCCAGCAGCTTGGGGACACCTGGAAACACCATATATTTT | CASSLGTPGNTIYF | TRBJ1-3 | once | . | TRBV5-1
TGTGCCAGCAGGGGACAAGTCCGAAACACCATATATTTT | CASRGQVRNTIYF | TRBJ1-3 | . | . | TRBV2
TGCAGTGCTAGAGTGTTTGGGGGAAGCCAAGAGACCCAGTACTTC | CSARVFGGSQETQYF | TRBJ2-5 | few | . | TRBV20-1
TGCGCCAGCAGTGAGGGGGGCCGGGTCACTGAAGCTTTCTTT | CASSEGGRVTEAFF | TRBJ1-1 | many | . | TRBV10-2
TGTGCCATCAGTGAGTCGCGCAGCGACCACAAGGATGGCTACACCTTC | CAISESRSDHKDGYTF | TRBJ1-2 | . | . | TRBV10-3
TGTGCCACCCTAACGACAGGGACAAGCAATCAGCCCCAGCATTTT | CATLTTGTSNQPQHF | TRBJ1-5 | many | TRBD1 | TRBV19
TGTGCCAGCAGTCCCCCGGTCGAAACAGATACGCAGTATTTT | CASSPPVETDTQYF | TRBJ2-3 | . | . | TRBV5-1
TGTGCGACCGAGGCTGAAAACACCGGGGAGCTGTTTTTT | CATEAENTGELFF | TRBJ2-2 | . | . | TRBV10-3
TGTGCCAGCAGTTTTTTTCCCAATCAGCCCCAGCATTTT | CASSFFPNQPQHF | TRBJ1-5 | . | . | TRBV12-3/TRBV12-4
TGTGCCAGCAGCCCGACGCAGAACACTGAAGCTTTCTTT | CASSPTQNTEAFF | TRBJ1-1 | . | . | TRBV2
TGTGCCAGCAGTGTGACAGGGGGTCGGTATGGCTACACCTTC | CASSVTGGRYGYTF | TRBJ1-2 | many | TRBD1 | TRBV2
TGTGCCATCAGTGGGGGAGAATTGAACTATGGCTACACCTTC | CAISGGELNYGYTF | TRBJ1-2 | many | . | TRBV10-3
TGTGCCAGCAACCCTTACAGGGGCGACTATGGCTACACCTTC | CASNPYRGDYGYTF | TRBJ1-2 | . | TRBD1 | TRBV25-1
TGCAGCAGTGTGGGGACAGGGGATTTTGGGCCCCAGCATTTT | CSSVGTGDFGPQHF | TRBJ1-5 | . | TRBD1 | TRBV29-1
TGTGCCAGCAGTGAGGTCATCGAGGGCAATCAGCCCCAGCATTTT | CASSEVIEGNQPQHF | TRBJ1-5 | many | . | TRBV2